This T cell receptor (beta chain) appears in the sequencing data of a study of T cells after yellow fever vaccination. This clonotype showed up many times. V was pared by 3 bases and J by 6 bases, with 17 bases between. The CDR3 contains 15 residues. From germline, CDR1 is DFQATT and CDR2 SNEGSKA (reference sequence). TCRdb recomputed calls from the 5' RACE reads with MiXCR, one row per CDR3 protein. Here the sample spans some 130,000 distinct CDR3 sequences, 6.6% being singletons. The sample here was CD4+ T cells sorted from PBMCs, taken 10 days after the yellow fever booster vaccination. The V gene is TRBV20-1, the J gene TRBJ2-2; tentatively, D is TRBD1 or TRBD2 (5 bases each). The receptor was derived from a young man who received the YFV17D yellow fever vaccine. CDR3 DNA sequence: TGCAGTGCTAGGAGGGGTCTTAAGGATCCCGGGGAGCTGTTTTTT. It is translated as CSARRGLKDPGELFF.